This entry lists 24 T cell receptor beta chains sequenced from one sample in a study of T-cell memory formation after mild COVID-19. Using its own MiXCR run on the 5' RACE reads, TCRdb lists one record per CDR3 protein. The sample records 250,000 to 300,000 distinct CDR3 sequences, about 17% being singletons. Sequencing used PBMCs or a T cell subset sorted from them (not recorded which). Receptor source: a man aged 18-30 years who had mild COVID-19 (a few samples of this study predate the infection). Cell type and time point are not known.

In DNA, the CDR3 is TGTGCCAGCAGCAAGACCGGAACTGGGGCCAACGTCCTGACTTTC. Translated, it gives CASSKTGTGANVLTF. The chain joins TRBV9 to TRBJ2-6; no definite D call. The V end was cut by 4 bases, the J end by 2 bases, with 10 bases between. Germline-derived CDR1 and CDR2 are SGDLS and YYNGEE. This CDR3 spans 15 amino acids.

There are a few counts of this clonotype. The chain links TRBV29-1 to TRBJ1-5; D is possibly TRBD1 (6 bases). V lost 4 bases and J lost 6, with 10 bases in between. This CDR3 is built from 12 residues. Germline V gene lookup returns CDR1 SQVTM and CDR2 ANQGSEA. CDR3 protein: CSVGDTPQPQHF. For the CDR3, the DNA is TGCAGCGTTGGGGACACCCCTCAGCCCCAGCATTTT. Full variable domain (missing parts from reference TRBV29-1 and TRBJ1-5): SAVISQKPSRDICQRGTSLTIQCQVDSQVTMMFWYRQQPGQSLTLIATANQGSEATYESGFVIDKFPISRPNLTFSTLTVSNMSPEDSSIYLCSVGDTPQPQHFGDGTRLSIL.

This clonotype was observed at least ten times. V gene TRBV4-3 combines with J gene TRBJ2-3; D is possibly TRBD1 (5 bases). This CDR3 has 13 residues. CDR1 and CDR2 (germline): LGHNA, YSLEER. Trimming left V 0 bases short and J 5 bases short, with 6 bases between. The CDR3 loop reads CASSQERGDTQYF. The CDR3 DNA reads as TGCGCCAGCAGCCAAGAAAGGGGAGATACGCAGTATTTT.

This clonotype was seen only a few times. The CDR3 DNA sequence: TGTGCCACCCGGACAGGGGAGAGTGCCGGGGAGCTGTTTTTT. It yields the protein CATRTGESAGELFF. The chain employs TRBV10-3 and TRBJ2-2, with 9 bases aligning to TRBD1. Trimming cost V 10 bases and J 6 bases; bases outside gene matches: 9. Germline CDR1 ENHRY, CDR2 SYGVKD. This CDR3 spans 14 amino acids.

This clonotype was found many times. The chain links TRBV10-3 to TRBJ2-1, with D perhaps matching TRBD1 (6 bases). There are 15 residues in the CDR3. Germline CDR1 ENHRY, CDR2 SYGVKD. V dropped 2 bases and J dropped 2 bases, with 10 bases sitting between them. Here the CDR3 DNA reads TGTGCCATCAGTGAGAGACAGGTGACCTACAATGAGCAGTTCTTC. This codes for CAISERQVTYNEQFF.

This clonotype came up many times. The CDR3: CASSSGTAPDTEAFF. The CDR3, as DNA: TGTGCCAGCAGTTCCGGGACCGCCCCGGACACTGAAGCTTTCTTT. The chain is built from TRBV2 and TRBJ1-1; D perhaps matches TRBD1 (5 bases). Trimming took off 5 bases at V and 3 bases at J, with 16 bases between the two ends. The CDR3 is 15 amino acids. Germline loops: CDR1 SNHLY, CDR2 FYNNEI.

This clonotype was detected only a few times. V usage is TRBV20-1 and J usage is TRBJ1-1; tentative D call: TRBD1 (6 bases). Germline V lookup: CDR1 DFQATT, CDR2 SNEGSKA (reference sequence). V lost 0 bases, J lost 3 bases, and 14 bases lay in between. The CDR3 runs 15 residues. The CDR3: CSARDMTKGDTEAFF. The CDR3 DNA is TGCAGTGCTAGAGACATGACGAAGGGGGACACTGAAGCTTTCTTT.

The DNA of the CDR3 is TGTGCCAGCAGCCGGGCCAGGGATCAGCCCCAGCATTTT. Its protein product is CASSRARDQPQHF. The rearrangement uses TRBV6-5 and TRBJ1-5, with D tentatively TRBD1 (5 bases). CDR1 MNHEY and CDR2 SVGAGI come from the germline V gene. This CDR3 is 13 amino acids long. The V and J ends lost 6 bases and 5 bases respectively, with 11 bases between them.

This clonotype was recorded at least ten times. V gene TRBV20-1 combines with J gene TRBJ2-5, with TRBD1 matching over 10 bases. The CDR3 has 14 amino acids. V lost 6 bases and J lost 4; bases outside the gene matches: 8. In germline, CDR1 is DFQATT, CDR2 SNEGSKA (reference sequence). In DNA form, the CDR3 reads TGCAGTGCCGACAGGGGGCGCGTGTCAGAGACCCAGTACTTC. Amino acid sequence: CSADRGRVSETQYF.

The chain joins TRBV4-3 to TRBJ1-4; D is unclear. CDR1 LGHNA and CDR2 YSLEER come from the germline V gene. V shed 0 bases and J shed 0 bases, with 5 bases lying between them. The CDR3 contains 15 residues. The CDR3 loop is CASSQDGATNEKLFF. The DNA of the CDR3 is TGCGCCAGCAGCCAAGACGGAGCAACTAATGAAAAACTGTTTTTT.

This clonotype turned up a few times. J is TRBJ2-3 and V is TRBV5-1, with D hard to call. The V and J ends lost 4 bases and 3 bases respectively, with 12 bases between them. The germline CDR1 and CDR2 sequences are SGHRS and YFSETQ. This CDR3 has 14 amino acids. This chain's CDR3 is CASSPDTATDTQYF. DNA for the CDR3: TGCGCCAGCAGCCCAGACACTGCAACAGATACGCAGTATTTT.

The rearrangement uses TRBV3-1 and TRBJ2-7; D may be TRBD1 or TRBD2 (5 bases each). Trimming removed 4 bases from V and 2 bases from J, with 12 bases in between. The CDR3 runs to 14 residues. The germline gives CDR1 LGHDT, CDR2 YNNKEL (reference sequence). CDR3 sequence: CASSPARGPYEQYF. The CDR3 DNA reads TGTGCCAGCAGCCCCGCCCGGGGACCCTACGAGCAGTACTTC.

There are a few counts of this clonotype. In nucleotides, the CDR3 is TGTGCCAGCAGCCAAGATAGTGGCTGGGGAAACACCATATATTTT. Its translation is CASSQDSGWGNTIYF. J is TRBJ1-3 and V is TRBV4-2; D gene ambiguous. CDR1 is LGHNA, CDR2 YNFKEQ, per germline. CDR3 length: 15 residues. With 0 bases removed from V and 4 bases from J, the gap between germline ends came to 10 bases.

This clonotype was observed a few times. The chain has TRBV5-6 and TRBJ2-3; D unresolved. CDR1 and CDR2 from the germline V gene are SGHDT and YYEEEE. Trimming removed 0 bases from V and 2 bases from J, with 7 bases in between. The CDR3 consists of 14 residues. The CDR3 DNA is TGTGCCAGCAGCTTGGGGGCCACCACAGATACGCAGTATTTT. Amino acid sequence: CASSLGATTDTQYF. Drawing the rest from reference TRBV5-6 and TRBJ2-3, the complete variable domain is DAGVTQSPTHLIKTRGQQVTLRCSPKSGHDTVSWYQQALGQGPQFIFQYYEEEERQRGNFPDRFSGHQFPNYSSELNVNALLLGDSALYLCASSLGATTDTQYFGPGTRLTVL.

The sample holds a few counts of this clonotype. J is TRBJ2-1 and V is TRBV7-2; 9 bases agree with TRBD2. With 5 bases clipped from V and 16 bases from J, the junction kept 12 bases outside the gene matches. The CDR3 covers 13 residues. The germline V gene encodes CDR1 SGHTA and CDR2 FQGNSA. CDR3: CASSVSSGEVGFF. DNA for the CDR3: TGTGCCAGCAGCGTATCTAGCGGGGAAGTGGGATTCTTC.

This chain joins TRBV6-2 or TRBV6-3 and TRBJ2-1; perhaps D is TRBD1 or TRBD2 (5 bases each). Trimming stripped 5 bases from V and 6 bases from J, with 14 bases between. Germline V gene sequence: CDR1 MNHEY, CDR2 SVGEGT. The CDR3 extends over 14 amino acids. The DNA for the CDR3 is TGTGCCAGCAGTGACCCGGGACCTATCAATGAGCAGTTCTTC. It encodes CASSDPGPINEQFF.

This clonotype was detected a few times. The chain uses TRBV7-3 and TRBJ2-7, with 7 positions matching TRBD1. V trimming: 1 base; J trimming: 0 bases; junction bases outside the gene matches: 12. The CDR3 sequence is 18 residues long. CDR1 and CDR2 from the germline V gene are SGHTA and FQGTGA. In DNA form, the CDR3 reads TGTGCCAGCAGCTTAAACCCGGCAGAGGGGGCAATCTCCTACGAGCAGTACGTC. Translated, it gives CASSLNPAEGAISYEQYV.

The chain joins TRBV5-1 to TRBJ2-6; TRBD1 aligns across 7 bases. The V segment lost 1 base and the J segment 0 bases; nucleotides outside the gene matches: 4. Germline CDR1 and CDR2: SGHRS and YFSETQ. This CDR3 comprises 17 residues. The CDR3 here is CASSLRDSSSGANVLTF. In nucleotides, the CDR3 is TGCGCCAGCAGCTTGCGGGACAGCAGCTCTGGGGCCAACGTCCTGACTTTC.

This clonotype was detected only a few times. The V and J genes are TRBV9 and TRBJ1-2, with no clear D. CDR1 and CDR2 (germline): SGDLS, YYNGEE. The CDR3 covers 12 residues. V lost 3 bases and J lost 8, with 11 bases in between. The CDR3 sequence is CASSAFGGGYTF. DNA of the CDR3: TGTGCCAGCAGCGCCTTTGGAGGGGGCTACACCTTC.

The chain employs TRBV11-2 and TRBJ2-3; the D is unclear. Germline loops: CDR1 SGHAT, CDR2 FQNNGV. Trimming stripped 1 base from V and 0 bases from J, with 11 bases between. This CDR3 contains 16 residues. CDR3 bases: TGTGCCAGCAGCTTAGCCGGGTTGGGTAGCACAGATACGCAGTATTTT. It yields the protein CASSLAGLGSTDTQYF.

This clonotype has just a few counts. V is TRBV3-1 and J is TRBJ2-6; 7 bases fit TRBD1. This CDR3 is built from 18 residues. Trimming cost V 3 bases and J 0 bases; bases outside gene matches: 8. From germline, CDR1 is LGHDT and CDR2 YNNKEL (reference sequence). The CDR3: CASSHPGTAISGANVLTF. The CDR3 DNA is TGTGCCAGCAGCCACCCCGGGACAGCGATCTCTGGGGCCAACGTCCTGACTTTC.

This clonotype was seen only a few times. This sequence joins TRBV4-1 and TRBJ2-3; D is unresolved. CDR1 and CDR2 (germline): MGHRA, YSYEKL. V was shortened by 3 bases and J by 4 bases, with 14 bases between the two germline ends. The CDR3 consists of 15 residues. CDR3 bases: TGCGCCAGCAGCCAGGCGGATGGTCGGGCAGATACGCAGTATTTT. As protein: CASSQADGRADTQYF.

This clonotype appeared a few times. This chain links TRBV12-3 or TRBV12-4 with TRBJ2-5; 10 bases fit TRBD2. V lost 6 bases to trimming and J lost 4 bases; unmatched junction nucleotides: 5. The CDR3 totals 14 residues. The CDR3 reads CASSDTSGAETQYF. The CDR3 DNA reads TGTGCCAGCAGCGATACTAGCGGGGCAGAGACCCAGTACTTC.

The chain employs TRBV5-1 and TRBJ1-2; D remains unclear. CDR1 and CDR2 (germline): SGHRS, YFSETQ. CDR3 size: 11 residues. V was cut by 4 bases and J by 12 bases, with 13 bases left in between. CDR3 in amino acids: CASSIGRRNTF. CDR3 sequence (DNA): TGCGCCAGCAGCATTGGTCGGCGGAACACCTTC.